These 29 T cell receptor beta chains came from one sample sequenced in a study of T cells in Graves' hyperthyroidism and ophthalmopathy. RNA transcripts yielded amplified TCR beta CDR3 regions. A first-round RT-PCR of the TCR CDR3 used the HTBI primer set. TCRdb reanalysed the multiplex PCR reads using MiXCR and keeps one entry per CDR3 protein. Of around 610,000 distinct CDR3 sequences listed, roughly 14% are singletons. The specimen was blood. All receptors come from a woman in her forties with Graves' ophthalmopathy.

This clonotype was seen repeatedly, ten times or more. V is TRBV25-1 and J is TRBJ1-1, with 7 positions matching TRBD1. The V gene's germline CDR1 is MGHDK and CDR2 SYGVNS. The CDR3 is 15 residues long. Trimming removed 4 bases from V and 3 bases from J; junction bases left unmatched: 8. CDR3 residues: CASSVPGTADTEAFF. The CDR3 DNA follows: TGTGCCAGCAGTGTTCCCGGGACAGCAGACACTGAAGCTTTCTTT.

The V and J genes are TRBV11-2 and TRBJ1-2, with TRBD1 identical over 7 bases. V gave up 4 bases and J gave up 8 bases; unmatched junction bases: 13. The CDR3 has 15 residues. The V gene's germline CDR1 is SGHAT and CDR2 FQNNGV. The CDR3 spells CASSSSGTEVIGYTF. In DNA form, the CDR3 reads TGTGCCAGCAGCTCTTCCGGGACAGAAGTGATAGGCTACACCTTC. Full variable domain (remainder filled in from reference TRBV11-2 and TRBJ1-2): EAGVAQSPRYKIIEKRQSVAFWCNPISGHATLYWYQQILGQGPKLLIQFQNNGVVDDSQLPKDRFSAERLKGVDSTLKIQPAKLEDSAVYLCASSSSGTEVIGYTFGSGTRLTVV.

This clonotype was seen ten or more times. V and J are TRBV7-3 and TRBJ2-5; 11 nucleotides align to TRBD1. Germline CDR1 SGHTA, CDR2 FQGTGA. V lost 5 bases to trimming and J lost 8 bases; unmatched junction nucleotides: 10. There are 15 residues in the CDR3. CDR3 protein: CASSPSRGQGVTQYF. DNA for the CDR3: TGTGCCAGCAGCCCCTCCCGGGGACAGGGGGTCACCCAGTACTTC.

This clonotype was seen repeatedly, ten times or more. The chain links TRBV20-1 to TRBJ2-7, with a tentative D call TRBD2 (6 bases). Germline V CDR1 and CDR2: DFQATT, SNEGSKA (reference sequence). Trimming cost V 0 bases and J 0 bases, with 9 bases left between them. The CDR3 consists of 14 residues. The CDR3 DNA reads as TGCAGTGCTAGAGATGCCGGGAGCTCCTACGAGCAGTACTTC. This codes for CSARDAGSSYEQYF.

At least ten counts were recorded for this clonotype. This rearrangement joins TRBV6-5 to TRBJ2-7; TRBD2 matches at 10 bases. The germline CDR1 and CDR2 sequences are MNHEY and SVGAGI. V shed 0 bases, J shed 3 bases, and the junction held 2 bases outside the gene matches. This CDR3 comprises 15 residues. The CDR3 spells CASSYSKREGYEQYF. In DNA, the CDR3 is TGTGCCAGCAGTTACTCGAAGCGGGAGGGCTACGAGCAGTACTTC.

V and J are TRBV19 and TRBJ2-7; TRBD2 is a possible D gene (6 bases). Germline loops: CDR1 LNHDA, CDR2 SQIVND (reference sequence). The CDR3 is made up of 16 amino acids. Trimming took off 4 bases at V and 6 bases at J, with 22 bases between the two ends. The CDR3 sequence is CASSTITSGPGGEQYF. DNA for the CDR3: TGTGCCAGTAGTACCATTACAAGCGGGCCCGGGGGCGAGCAGTACTTC.

This clonotype was seen repeatedly, ten times or more. This chain connects TRBV27 to TRBJ1-6, with a weak D call TRBD1 (6 bases). Germline CDR1 is MNHEY and CDR2 is SMNVEV (reference sequence). CDR3 size: 16 residues. V gave up 5 bases and J gave up 8 bases, with 19 bases separating them. CDR3 region: CASSPNRVRGDSPLHF. In nucleotides, the CDR3 is TGTGCCAGCAGTCCAAACAGGGTACGAGGGGATTCACCCCTCCACTTT.

In its sample, this clonotype was seen a few times. The chain recombines TRBV7-2 with TRBJ2-5; 8 bases align to TRBD1. The germline gives CDR1 SGHTA, CDR2 FQGNSA. Trimming at V came to 5 bases and at J to 5 bases, leaving 13 bases not matched to a gene. The CDR3 length is 16 residues. The CDR3 nucleotides read TGTGCCAGCAGCAACGCCAGGGGGCGTTGGATTGAGACCCAGTACTTC. Its translation is CASSNARGRWIETQYF.

This clonotype showed up many times. This chain uses TRBV30 with TRBJ1-5; maybe TRBD1 (6 bases). Germline V lookup: CDR1 GTSNPN, CDR2 SVGIG (reference sequence). Trimming pared 3 bases from V and 4 bases from J, leaving 10 bases between. This CDR3 comprises 13 residues. DNA for the CDR3: TGTGCCTGGAGCCGGGACATTAATCAGCCCCAGCATTTT. It is translated as CAWSRDINQPQHF.

In this sample, this clonotype turned up many times. V is TRBV6-5 and J is TRBJ1-1, with 7 bases that match TRBD1. After removal of 6 bases from V and 0 bases from J, the junction contained 1 base not matched to a gene. This CDR3 comprises 13 residues. Germline V lookup: CDR1 MNHEY, CDR2 SVGAGI. CDR3 sequence reads: CASRGQLNTEAFF. The CDR3 DNA sequence: TGTGCCAGCAGGGGACAGTTGAACACTGAAGCTTTCTTT.

The V gene is TRBV10-3, the J gene TRBJ2-7, with TRBD2 identical over 10 bases. V lost 1 base, J lost 4 bases, and 4 bases stayed unmatched. Germline CDR1 is ENHRY and CDR2 is SYGVKD. There are 15 residues in the CDR3. This CDR3 reads CAISELAGGEYEQYF. In DNA, the CDR3 is TGTGCCATCAGTGAGTTAGCGGGAGGCGAGTACGAGCAGTACTTC.

This clonotype was counted only a few times. The chain recombines TRBV30 with TRBJ1-5; D is unclear. This CDR3 is built from 14 residues. Trimming stripped 2 bases from V and 9 bases from J, with 17 bases between. The germline CDR1 and CDR2 sequences are GTSNPN and SVGIG (reference sequence). CDR3 nucleotide sequence: TGTGCCTGGAGTCTACCGGGTGCGATCCGGCCCCAGCATTTT. It specifies CAWSLPGAIRPQHF. The full variable domain, in which reference TRBV30 and TRBJ1-5 provide the parts outside the CDR3, is SQTIHQWPATLVQPVGSPLSLECTVEGTSNPNLYWYRQAAGRGLQLLFYSVGIGQISSEVPQNLSASRPQDRQFILSSKKLLLSDSGFYLCAWSLPGAIRPQHFGDGTRLSIL.

The chain recombines TRBV6-1 with TRBJ1-5; possible D gene TRBD1, 5 bases. There are 17 residues in the CDR3. Trimming removed 2 bases at V and 4 bases at J, with 18 bases between. Germline CDR1 MNHNS, CDR2 SASEGT. The CDR3 is CASSERGLRLENQPQHF. CDR3 DNA: TGTGCCAGCAGTGAAAGGGGATTAAGACTGGAAAATCAGCCCCAGCATTTT.

This clonotype came up many times. The chain couples TRBV29-1 to TRBJ1-2; D is unresolved. Trimming took 3 bases from V and 4 from J, leaving 6 bases between them. CDR1 is SQVTM and CDR2 is ANQGSEA in the germline V gene. The CDR3 loop spans 11 amino acids. For the CDR3, the DNA is TGCAGCGTTGACGTGGGCTATGGCTACACCTTC. Protein product: CSVDVGYGYTF.

This clonotype was counted ten times or more. V usage is TRBV6-2 or TRBV6-3 and J usage is TRBJ2-7, with D perhaps matching TRBD1 (8 bases). This CDR3 spans 15 amino acids. The V end lost 0 bases, the J end lost 7 bases, and 16 bases lay between the germline ends. Looked up from germline, CDR1 is MNHEY and CDR2 is SVGEGT. The CDR3 DNA reads TGTGCCAGCAGTTACTCGCCGGCGGGGGACAGGGAGCAGTACTTC. Protein product: CASSYSPAGDREQYF.

Ten or more counts support this clonotype. The chain employs TRBV20-1 and TRBJ1-3, with 7 bases fitting TRBD1. The germline gives CDR1 DFQATT, CDR2 SNEGSKA (reference sequence). Germline trimming cut 3 bases from V and 0 bases from J; bases unmatched to any gene: 8. The length of the CDR3 is 16 residues. CDR3 coding DNA: TGCAGTGCTAGCGCCCGACAGGGAAGCTCTGGAAACACCATATATTTT. Protein product: CSASARQGSSGNTIYF.

Only a few counts were recorded for this clonotype. The chain couples TRBV29-1 to TRBJ2-7; no clear D gene. The CDR3 totals 14 residues. CDR1 SQVTM and CDR2 ANQGSEA come from the germline V gene. V lost 1 base, J lost 1 base, and 11 bases lay in between. CDR3 DNA sequence: TGCAGCGTTGAAGTACTGGCACGTTCCTACGAGCAGTACTTC. Amino acids: CSVEVLARSYEQYF.

This clonotype came up a few times. The chain is built from TRBV12-3 or TRBV12-4 and TRBJ2-5, with D tentatively TRBD1 or TRBD2 (5 bases each). Trimming removed 7 bases from V and 5 bases from J, with 14 bases in between. CDR3 length equals 13 residues. This CDR3 is CASTSWGSETQYF. As DNA, the CDR3 is TGTGCCAGCACCTCATGGGGGTCGGAGACCCAGTACTTC.

This clonotype was seen more than once but under ten times. The chain carries TRBV6-1 and TRBJ2-7; D gene uncertain. V was cut by 8 bases and J by 6 bases, with 8 bases left in between. The germline V gene has CDR1 MNHNS and CDR2 SASEGT. The CDR3 contains 10 residues. The CDR3 reads CASGKLEQYF. The DNA for the CDR3 is TGTGCCAGCGGGAAACTCGAGCAGTACTTC.

At least ten counts were recorded for this clonotype. The chain combines TRBV7-8 with TRBJ2-5; D gene unclear. Germline CDR1 SGHVS, CDR2 FQNEAQ. The CDR3 consists of 15 residues. V shed 1 base and J shed 0 bases, with 9 bases lying between them. CDR3 nucleotide sequence: TGTGCCAGCAGCTTAGTTTTGAGCGACCAAGAGACCCAGTACTTC. Protein sequence: CASSLVLSDQETQYF.

In its sample, this clonotype was seen many times. The CDR3 protein is CASSQLGKGEAFF. The CDR3 DNA is TGTGCCAGCAGCCAACTAGGGAAAGGTGAAGCTTTCTTT. The chain links TRBV12-3 or TRBV12-4 to TRBJ1-1; D not resolved. Trimming pared 6 bases from V and 7 bases from J, leaving 15 bases between. There are 13 residues in the CDR3.

About this clonotype: Being one base from a much bigger clone, this may be a read error. The genes are TRBV20-1 and TRBJ1-1; no clear D. The germline V gene encodes CDR1 DFQATT and CDR2 SNEGSKA (reference sequence). CDR3 length: 11 amino acids. V was shortened by 3 bases and J by 3 bases, with 5 bases between the two germline ends. CDR3 protein: CSASWDTEAFF. In nucleotides, the CDR3 is TGCAGTGCTAGTTGGGACACTGAAGCTTTCTTT.

This clonotype was counted ten times or more. The chain links TRBV27 to TRBJ1-1, with D perhaps TRBD1 (5 bases). The V and J ends lost 2 bases and 2 bases respectively, with 15 bases between them. The germline V gene encodes CDR1 MNHEY and CDR2 SMNVEV (reference sequence). The CDR3 runs to 16 residues. This CDR3 is CASSLTPQGSNTEAFF. The CDR3 DNA sequence: TGTGCCAGCAGTTTAACCCCTCAGGGTTCCAACACTGAAGCTTTCTTT.

This clonotype was seen ten or more times. The J gene is TRBJ2-7, the V gene TRBV6-1, with TRBD2 as a possible D gene (6 bases). This CDR3 is built from 14 residues. CDR1 is MNHNS, CDR2 SASEGT, per germline. V lost 6 bases and J 4 bases, leaving 16 bases between the germline ends. CDR3 bases: TGTGCCAGCAGACGACTAGAATCCTCTTACGAGCAGTACTTC. Amino acids: CASRRLESSYEQYF.

This clonotype occurred many times. The chain joins TRBV6-1 to TRBJ2-7; 10 positions agree with TRBD2. After removal of 5 bases from V and 7 bases from J, the junction contained 17 bases not matched to a gene. The CDR3 sequence is 17 residues long. Germline loops: CDR1 MNHNS, CDR2 SASEGT. The CDR3 spells CASSITGTSVQRGEQYF. The CDR3 nucleotides are TGTGCCAGCAGTATCACCGGGACTAGCGTACAGAGGGGTGAGCAGTACTTC.

This clonotype was seen many times. The chain has TRBV6-1 and TRBJ2-5; the match to TRBD2 covers 12 bases. Unmatched junction bases numbered 9, after V lost 7 bases and J lost 3 bases. Germline V CDR1 and CDR2: MNHNS, SASEGT. The CDR3 loop spans 16 amino acids. For the CDR3, the DNA is TGTGCCAGCAAGGCTAGCGGGAGGGCCATGGAAGAGACCCAGTACTTC. Encoded protein: CASKASGRAMEETQYF.

This clonotype was counted only a few times. This chain links TRBV2 with TRBJ2-7, with 9 bases lining up with TRBD1. This CDR3 is built from 14 residues. With 8 bases clipped from V and 3 bases from J, the junction kept 8 bases outside the gene matches. Germline CDR1 and CDR2: SNHLY and FYNNEI. Here the CDR3 reads CASGKPDRGYEQYF. DNA of the CDR3: TGTGCCAGCGGAAAACCGGACAGGGGCTACGAGCAGTACTTC.

This clonotype was observed at least ten times. The rearrangement uses TRBV28 and TRBJ2-4; D is perhaps TRBD1 (7 bases). The V gene's germline CDR1 is MDHEN and CDR2 SYDVKM. The V gene lost 1 base and the J gene lost 1 base, with 14 bases spanning the gap. This CDR3 contains 17 residues. The CDR3 loop is CASSLFQGDLAKNIQYF. The CDR3 nucleotides read TGTGCCAGCAGTTTATTTCAGGGGGACTTGGCCAAAAACATTCAGTACTTC.

Regarding this clonotype: The conserved closing phenylalanine or tryptophan is absent in this CDR3, likely reflecting a read error. This chain joins TRBV7-9 and TRBJ2-5; 11 bases map to TRBD2. CDR3 size: 16 residues. The V and J ends lost 1 base and 2 bases, in that order; junction bases with no gene match: 3. Germline V lookup: CDR1 SEHNR, CDR2 FQNEAQ (reference sequence). The CDR3 DNA reads TGTGCCAGCAGCTTAGTCAGACTAGCGGGACAAGAGACCCAGTACCTC. Protein: CASSLVRLAGQETQYL.